The T cell receptor beta chain under discussion was sequenced for a study of blood T cell repertoires in COVID-19. In the study overall: The origin of the acute and convalescent COVID-19 samples was the United States, Italy and Spain. In each case, the material was cDNA or gDNA derived from T cells, B-cell-depleted T cells, or PBMCs.

CDR1 is LNHDA and CDR2 is SQIVND in the germline V gene (reference sequence). V dropped 5 bases and J dropped 6 bases, with 8 bases sitting between them. This CDR3 has 12 amino acids. The authors' processing: Amplification from reference gene primers served as the basis for estimated nucleated cell counts. TCRdb's table, derived via immunoSEQ multiplex PCR, lists solely in-frame clones and lacks some. Clone size and the V and J calls come from that table; the DNA yielded D and trimming. The sample includes about 330,000 clones, about 89% of them seen just once. The sample consisted of peripheral blood. The receptor's source is a man younger than 35 who had recovered from COVID-19. V is TRBV19 and J is TRBJ2-1, with D unresolved. CDR3: CASSPQSNEQFF. Written as DNA, the CDR3 is TGTGCCAGTAGTCCCCAATCCAATGAGCAGTTCTTC. The whole variable domain, filled in from reference TRBV19 and TRBJ2-1, reads DGGITQSPKYLFRKEGQNVTLSCEQNLNHDAMYWYRQDPGQGLRLIYYSQIVNDFQKGDIAEGYSVSREKKESFPLTVTSAQKNPTAFYLCASSPQSNEQFFGPGTRLTVL.